The sequence of this TCR beta chain was determined in a study of blood T cell repertoires in COVID-19. In the study overall: COVID-19 samples from acute and convalescent phases originated in the United States, Italy and Spain. T cells, B-cell-depleted T cells, or PBMCs provided the cDNA or gDNA that served as material.

As handled by the study authors: The assay estimated nucleated cells by amplifying reference gene primers. Method: immunoSEQ multiplex PCR; TCRdb's copy keeps in-frame clones and lacks some. V and J calls and clone size are copied from that table; D and trimming were computed from the DNA. The sample yields roughly 240,000 clones, approximately 82% seen once. The V and J ends lost 4 bases and 0 bases respectively, with 17 bases between them. Germline V CDR1 and CDR2: SGHDT, YYEEEE. CDR3 length: 17 amino acids. The chain links TRBV5-6 to TRBJ2-4; a weak D match, TRBD1 (6 bases). The receptor was isolated from a man in his sixties who had recovered from COVID-19. The source material was peripheral blood. The CDR3 spells CASSTGPDRIAKNIQYF. The DNA of the CDR3 is TGTGCCAGCAGCACTGGACCTGACAGGATAGCCAAAAACATTCAGTACTTC.